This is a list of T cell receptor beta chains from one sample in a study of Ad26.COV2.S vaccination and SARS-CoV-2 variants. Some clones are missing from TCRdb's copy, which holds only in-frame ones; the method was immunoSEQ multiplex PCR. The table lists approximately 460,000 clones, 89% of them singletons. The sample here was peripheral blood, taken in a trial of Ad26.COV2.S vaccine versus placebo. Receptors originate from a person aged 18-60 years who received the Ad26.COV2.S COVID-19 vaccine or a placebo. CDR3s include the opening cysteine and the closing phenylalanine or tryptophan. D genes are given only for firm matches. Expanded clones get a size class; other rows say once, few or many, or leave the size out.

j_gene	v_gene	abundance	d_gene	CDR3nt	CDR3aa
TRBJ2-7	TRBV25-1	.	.	TGTGCCAGCACCCAGAGTTACGAGCAGTACTTC	CASTQSYEQYF
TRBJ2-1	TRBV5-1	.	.	TGCGCCAGCAGCCTTCTGGATAGCGGCTCCAAAAATGAGCAGTTCTTC	CASSLLDSGSKNEQFF
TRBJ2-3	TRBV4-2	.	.	TGTGCCAGCAGCCAAGATACTAGGCCAGATACGCAGTATTTT	CASSQDTRPDTQYF
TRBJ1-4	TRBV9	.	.	TGTGCCAGCAGCGTAGAAGCCCGGGGTGAAAAACTGTTTTTT	CASSVEARGEKLFF
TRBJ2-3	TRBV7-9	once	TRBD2	TGTGCCAGCAGCTCGGGACTAGCGGGGGTGCGGGGAGATACGCAGTATTTT	CASSSGLAGVRGDTQYF
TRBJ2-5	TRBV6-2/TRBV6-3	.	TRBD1	TGTGCCAGCAGTTACTCTGGTTCGACAGGGGGCTCTCCTGAGACCCAGTACTTC	CASSYSGSTGGSPETQYF
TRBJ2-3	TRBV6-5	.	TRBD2	TGTGCCAGCAGTTACGGCGGGGGGTTCACAGATACGCAGTATTTT	CASSYGGGFTDTQYF
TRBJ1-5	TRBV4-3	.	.	TGCGCCAGCAGCCAAGACGAGAGACAGCCCCAGCATTTT	CASSQDERQPQHF
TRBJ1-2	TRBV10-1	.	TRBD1	TGCGCCAGCAGTGAGTCGATGGGACAGGCGCAATCACATGGCTACACCTTC	CASSESMGQAQSHGYTF
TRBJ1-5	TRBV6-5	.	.	TGTGCCAGCAGACCTAGACAGGCTAGCAATCAGCCCCAGCATTTT	CASRPRQASNQPQHF
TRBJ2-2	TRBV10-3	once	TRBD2	TGTGCCATCAGCTCCGGACTAGCGATGAACACCGGGGAGCTGTTTTTT	CAISSGLAMNTGELFF
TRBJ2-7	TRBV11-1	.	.	TGTGCCAGCAGCTCAGACCCTAGAGGGACCTACGAGCAGTACTTC	CASSSDPRGTYEQYF
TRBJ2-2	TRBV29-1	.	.	TGCAGCGTTCATGAGGCGCGCGGCACCGGGGAGCTGTTTTTT	CSVHEARGTGELFF
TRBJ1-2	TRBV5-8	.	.	TGTGCCAGCAGCTTTGGTGTTAACTATGGCTACACCTTC	CASSFGVNYGYTF
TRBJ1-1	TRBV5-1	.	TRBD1	TGCGCCAGCAGCGGGACAGGGTATATTGAAGCTTTCTTT	CASSGTGYIEAFF
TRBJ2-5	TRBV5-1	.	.	TGCGCCAGCAGCTTAGGAATCCGGATCCAAGAGACCCAGTACTTC	CASSLGIRIQETQYF
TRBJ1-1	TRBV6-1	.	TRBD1	TGTGCCAGCAGTGATGGACAGGGGGGTATTATCACTGAAGCTTTCTTT	CASSDGQGGIITEAFF
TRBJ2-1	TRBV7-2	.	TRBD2	TGTGCCAGCAGCTCCGGGACTAGCGGGTACAATGAGCAGTTCTTC	CASSSGTSGYNEQFF
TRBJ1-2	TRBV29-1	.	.	TGCAGCGTTGAAAGAGCTAACTATGGCTACACCTTC	CSVERANYGYTF
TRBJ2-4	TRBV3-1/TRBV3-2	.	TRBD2	TGTGCCAGCAGCGGTAGCGGGAGGCAGGCCAAAAACATTCAGTACTTC	CASSGSGRQAKNIQYF
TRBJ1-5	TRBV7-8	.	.	TGTGCCAGCAGCTTAGTCGGCGTTAGCAATCAGCCCCAGCATTTT	CASSLVGVSNQPQHF
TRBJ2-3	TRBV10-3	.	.	TGTGCCATCAGTGGTGGGGGGGCCGGTCTGGGCACAGATACGCAGTATTTT	CAISGGGAGLGTDTQYF
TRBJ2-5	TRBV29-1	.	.	TGCAGCGTTGTTAGGGCTGGGTACCAAGAGACCCAGTACTTC	CSVVRAGYQETQYF
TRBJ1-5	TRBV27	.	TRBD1	TGTGCCAGCAGTTTACAGGGACAGGGGGCGTATAGCAATCAGCCCCAGCATTTT	CASSLQGQGAYSNQPQHF